The clone carrying this TCR beta chain was counted between two and nine times. In the source study's methods: Scientists estimated how many nucleated cells there were by amplifying reference gene primers. Profiling relied on immunoSEQ multiplex PCR, and the TCRdb table lists in-frame clones only, not all of them. The DNA gave D and trimming, while V, J and clone size come from that table. The sample consists of 130,000 to 150,000 clones, around 90% of them appearing once. The sample is drawn from a study of blood T cell repertoires in COVID-19. V dropped 2 bases and J dropped 3; count of bases not matched to a gene: 10. The CDR3 totals 17 residues. CDR1 is GTSNPN and CDR2 is SVGIG in the germline V gene (reference sequence). Clinical histories supplied by participants themselves formed the basis of cohort assignment. Within 2 weeks of study entry, exposed participants had contacted a PCR-confirmed or clinician-diagnosed COVID-19 case.

The sequenced material came from PBMCs or T cells enriched from blood (not recorded which). This chain joins TRBV30 and TRBJ2-2; 9 bases are a match to TRBD1. This receptor was obtained from a woman between 35 and 50 years old who had been exposed to COVID-19. The CDR3 spells CAWSKFPGQGHTGELFF. In nucleotides, the CDR3 is TGTGCCTGGAGTAAGTTCCCGGGACAGGGACACACCGGGGAGCTGTTTTTT.